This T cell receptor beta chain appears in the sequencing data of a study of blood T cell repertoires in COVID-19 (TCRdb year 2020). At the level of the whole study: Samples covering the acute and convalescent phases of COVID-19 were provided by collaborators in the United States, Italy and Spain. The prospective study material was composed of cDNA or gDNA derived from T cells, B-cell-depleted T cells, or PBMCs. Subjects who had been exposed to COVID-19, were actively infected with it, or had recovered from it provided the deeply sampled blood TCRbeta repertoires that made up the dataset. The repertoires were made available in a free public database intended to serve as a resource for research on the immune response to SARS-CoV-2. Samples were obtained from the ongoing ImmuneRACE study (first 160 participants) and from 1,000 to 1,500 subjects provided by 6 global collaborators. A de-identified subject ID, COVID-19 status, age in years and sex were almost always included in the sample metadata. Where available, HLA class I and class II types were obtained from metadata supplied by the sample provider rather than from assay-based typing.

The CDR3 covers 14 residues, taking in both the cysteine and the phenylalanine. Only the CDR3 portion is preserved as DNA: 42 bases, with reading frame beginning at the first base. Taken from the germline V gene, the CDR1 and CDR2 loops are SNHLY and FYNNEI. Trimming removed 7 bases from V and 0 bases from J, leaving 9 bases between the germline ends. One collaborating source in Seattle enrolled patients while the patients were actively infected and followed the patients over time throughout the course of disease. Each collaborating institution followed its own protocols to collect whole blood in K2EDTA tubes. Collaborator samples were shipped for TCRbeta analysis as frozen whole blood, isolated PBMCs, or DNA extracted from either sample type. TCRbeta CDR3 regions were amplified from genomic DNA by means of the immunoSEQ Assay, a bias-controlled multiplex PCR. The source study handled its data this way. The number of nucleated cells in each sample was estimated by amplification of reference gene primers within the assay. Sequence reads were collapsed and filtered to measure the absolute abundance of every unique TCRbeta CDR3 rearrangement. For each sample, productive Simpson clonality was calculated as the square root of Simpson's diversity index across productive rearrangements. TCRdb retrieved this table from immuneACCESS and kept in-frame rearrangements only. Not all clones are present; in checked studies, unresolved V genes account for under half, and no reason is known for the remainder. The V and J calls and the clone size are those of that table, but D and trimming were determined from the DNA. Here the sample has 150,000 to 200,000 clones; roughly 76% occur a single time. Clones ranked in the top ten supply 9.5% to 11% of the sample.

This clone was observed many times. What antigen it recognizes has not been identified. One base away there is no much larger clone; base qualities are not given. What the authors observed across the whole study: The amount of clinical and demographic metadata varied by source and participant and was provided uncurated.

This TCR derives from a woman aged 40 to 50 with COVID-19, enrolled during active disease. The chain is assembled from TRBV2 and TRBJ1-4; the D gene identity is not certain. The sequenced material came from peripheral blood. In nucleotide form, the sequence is TGTGCCAGCAAGCGGCTAACAACTAATGAAAAACTGTTTTTT. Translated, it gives CASKRLTTNEKLFF.